The rows below give T cell receptor beta chains drawn from one sample of a study of regulatory T cells in long-lasting Graves disease. TCRdb re-derived calls from the multiplex PCR reads in MiXCR, one entry per CDR3 protein. The table includes approximately 270,000 distinct CDR3 sequences, more than 15% detected once. The same data also contributed to another study, on T cells in Graves' hyperthyroidism and ophthalmopathy.

The starting material was peripheral blood mononuclear cells (PBMCs), obtained at new diagnosis, from a patient treated with antithyroid drugs. The receptors were gathered from a woman aged 25 to 39 with Graves disease. Each CDR3 is given with its conserved first and last residue. Fields, in order: J gene, clone size, V gene, D gene, CDR3 DNA, CDR3 protein. D genes are given only for firm matches. The listing skips clone size in some rows; elsewhere it reads once, few, many or a size class.

j_gene: TRBJ2-5; abundance: few; v_gene: TRBV7-2; d_gene: TRBD2; CDR3nt: TGTGCCAGCAGCCCACACCCTAGCGGGAGCTTTTGGGAGACCCAGTACTTC; CDR3aa: CASSPHPSGSFWETQYF
j_gene: TRBJ2-7; abundance: NA; v_gene: TRBV18; d_gene: NA; CDR3nt: TGTGCCAGCTCACCACCCGGGCTACGCTCCTACGAGCAGTACTTC; CDR3aa: CASSPPGLRSYEQYF
j_gene: TRBJ2-2; abundance: many; v_gene: TRBV28; d_gene: TRBD1; CDR3nt: TGTGCCAGCAGGCGACAGGGGGCGCCGAACACCGGGGAGCTGTTTTTT; CDR3aa: CASRRQGAPNTGELFF
j_gene: TRBJ2-7; abundance: NA; v_gene: TRBV11-2; d_gene: NA; CDR3nt: TGTGCCAGCAGCTTAGGGGGCAGGGGTGCCCCCTACGAGCAGTACTTC; CDR3aa: CASSLGGRGAPYEQYF
j_gene: TRBJ1-6; abundance: many; v_gene: TRBV2; d_gene: NA; CDR3nt: TGTGCCAGCAGTGACGTGGTAGGCAATTCACCCCTCCACTTT; CDR3aa: CASSDVVGNSPLHF
j_gene: TRBJ2-7; abundance: many; v_gene: TRBV7-2; d_gene: TRBD2; CDR3nt: TGTGCCAGCAGCTCGCTAGCGGGGGGCACCTCCTACGAGCAGTACTTC; CDR3aa: CASSSLAGGTSYEQYF
j_gene: TRBJ2-1; abundance: many; v_gene: TRBV14; d_gene: TRBD2; CDR3nt: TGTGCCAGCAGCCAAGAAGGGAGGGTCCTCCACTCCTACAATGAGCAGTTCTTC; CDR3aa: CASSQEGRVLHSYNEQFF
j_gene: TRBJ2-4; abundance: few; v_gene: TRBV5-6; d_gene: NA; CDR3nt: TGTGCCAGCAGCTTGGCAACTCCTGGGAGCATTCAGTACTTC; CDR3aa: CASSLATPGSIQYF
j_gene: TRBJ1-1; abundance: many; v_gene: TRBV14; d_gene: NA; CDR3nt: TGTGCCAGCAGCCAAGATTGGCCCCTGGCAGGCCTATCTGAAGCTTTCTTT; CDR3aa: CASSQDWPLAGLSEAFF
j_gene: TRBJ2-7; abundance: many; v_gene: TRBV13; d_gene: NA; CDR3nt: TGTGCCAGCAGTTTAACAGGATTCTACGAGCAGTACTTC; CDR3aa: CASSLTGFYEQYF
j_gene: TRBJ2-3; abundance: many; v_gene: TRBV13; d_gene: TRBD1; CDR3nt: TGTGCCAGCAGCCAGACAGGGGAAGTCGGAGATACGCAGTATTTT; CDR3aa: CASSQTGEVGDTQYF
j_gene: TRBJ1-1; abundance: many; v_gene: TRBV6-2/TRBV6-3; d_gene: NA; CDR3nt: TGTGCCTCGGCAGTTACCCCAGGTCCCAACACTGAAGCTTTCTTT; CDR3aa: CASAVTPGPNTEAFF
j_gene: TRBJ2-3; abundance: many; v_gene: TRBV5-1; d_gene: NA; CDR3nt: TGTGCCAGCAGCCGGGACCCAACGACTAGCACAGATACGCAGTATTTT; CDR3aa: CASSRDPTTSTDTQYF
j_gene: TRBJ2-2; abundance: few; v_gene: TRBV11-3; d_gene: NA; CDR3nt: TGTGCCAGCAGCTTAGCGGGGCCCGCCGGGGAGCTGTTTTTT; CDR3aa: CASSLAGPAGELFF
j_gene: TRBJ2-5; abundance: many; v_gene: TRBV27; d_gene: NA; CDR3nt: TGTGCCAGCAGTTTATTCAGTCAAGAGACCCAGTACTTC; CDR3aa: CASSLFSQETQYF
j_gene: TRBJ2-1; abundance: many; v_gene: TRBV19; d_gene: NA; CDR3nt: TGTGCCAGTAGTATCCCGATGACAGCTAATGAGCAGTTCTTC; CDR3aa: CASSIPMTANEQFF
j_gene: TRBJ2-7; abundance: many; v_gene: TRBV7-9; d_gene: TRBD1; CDR3nt: TGTGCCAGCAGCTCCTACTCCGGGACAGGAAGCTACGAGCAGTACTTC; CDR3aa: CASSSYSGTGSYEQYF
j_gene: TRBJ2-5; abundance: many; v_gene: TRBV25-1; d_gene: TRBD2; CDR3nt: TGTGCCAGCAGTCCAACGACTAGCGGCCGGGAGACCCAGTACTTC; CDR3aa: CASSPTTSGRETQYF
j_gene: TRBJ1-2; abundance: many; v_gene: TRBV6-5; d_gene: TRBD1; CDR3nt: TGTGCCAGCAGTTACTCAAGGACAGGCTATGGCTACACCTTC; CDR3aa: CASSYSRTGYGYTF
j_gene: TRBJ2-5; abundance: NA; v_gene: TRBV30; d_gene: TRBD2; CDR3nt: TGTGCCTGGAGTTCATGGGGACTAGCGTCGGAGACCCAGTACTTC; CDR3aa: CAWSSWGLASETQYF
j_gene: TRBJ2-7; abundance: NA; v_gene: TRBV20-1; d_gene: TRBD2; CDR3nt: TGCAGTGCTAGAGTTCTTAGCGGGGGGACCTACGAGCAGTACTTC; CDR3aa: CSARVLSGGTYEQYF
j_gene: TRBJ2-7; abundance: many; v_gene: TRBV5-5; d_gene: NA; CDR3nt: TGTGCCAGCAGCTTGGCCAACAACTACGAGCAGTACTTC; CDR3aa: CASSLANNYEQYF
j_gene: TRBJ2-2; abundance: few; v_gene: TRBV4-1; d_gene: NA; CDR3nt: TGCGCCAGCAGCCATTCCAACCGGGGGGAGCTGTTTTTT; CDR3aa: CASSHSNRGELFF
j_gene: TRBJ2-7; abundance: many; v_gene: TRBV5-1; d_gene: NA; CDR3nt: TGCGCCAGCAGCAGCTCCGGGACCAGCGAGCAGTACTTC; CDR3aa: CASSSSGTSEQYF
j_gene: TRBJ2-2; abundance: many; v_gene: TRBV2; d_gene: TRBD2; CDR3nt: TGTGCCAGCAGTGAGTTCGCTAGCGGGAGCACCGGGGAGCTGTTTTTT; CDR3aa: CASSEFASGSTGELFF
j_gene: TRBJ1-6; abundance: many; v_gene: TRBV20-1; d_gene: NA; CDR3nt: TGCAGTGCAACCGGAAACGGGGGTTCACCCCTCCACTTT; CDR3aa: CSATGNGGSPLHF
j_gene: TRBJ2-1; abundance: many; v_gene: TRBV7-9; d_gene: NA; CDR3nt: TGTGCCAGCAGCTTAGTGGGCACTCGAAAGGACAATGAGCAGTTCTTC; CDR3aa: CASSLVGTRKDNEQFF
j_gene: TRBJ1-2; abundance: NA; v_gene: TRBV9; d_gene: TRBD1; CDR3nt: TGTGCCAGCAGCGCCCCGGGACAGGAATATTATGGCTACACCTTC; CDR3aa: CASSAPGQEYYGYTF
j_gene: TRBJ1-6; abundance: many; v_gene: TRBV3-1; d_gene: TRBD1; CDR3nt: TGTGCCAGCAGCCAAGTGACCTTGGACAGGGTAAAAGATTCACCCCTCCACTTT; CDR3aa: CASSQVTLDRVKDSPLHF
j_gene: TRBJ2-3; abundance: NA; v_gene: TRBV29-1; d_gene: NA; CDR3nt: TGCAGCGTTTACGACCCGGGGGCCACAGATACGCAGTATTTT; CDR3aa: CSVYDPGATDTQYF
j_gene: TRBJ2-1; abundance: many; v_gene: TRBV24-1; d_gene: NA; CDR3nt: TGTGCCACCAGTGATTCCGACGGACAAAGTCAGAACAATGAGCAGTTCTTC; CDR3aa: CATSDSDGQSQNNEQFF
j_gene: TRBJ2-3; abundance: many; v_gene: TRBV20-1; d_gene: TRBD2; CDR3nt: TGCAGTGCACCTCTCGGACTAGCGGAGTATTTT; CDR3aa: CSAPLGLAEYF
j_gene: TRBJ2-1; abundance: NA; v_gene: TRBV10-3; d_gene: NA; CDR3nt: TGTGCCATCAGTTGGACAGAAGACAATGAGCAGTTCTTC; CDR3aa: CAISWTEDNEQFF
j_gene: TRBJ2-3; abundance: NA; v_gene: TRBV5-5; d_gene: TRBD2; CDR3nt: TGCGCCAGCAGCACCGGGACTAGCGGGACCACAGATACGCAGTATTTT; CDR3aa: CASSTGTSGTTDTQYF
j_gene: TRBJ1-2; abundance: many; v_gene: TRBV6-1; d_gene: NA; CDR3nt: TGTGCCAGCAGCCTAAAAGGCTATGGCTACACCTTC; CDR3aa: CASSLKGYGYTF
j_gene: TRBJ2-5; abundance: NA; v_gene: TRBV28; d_gene: TRBD2; CDR3nt: TGTGCCAGCAGTTTAGGGGCGGGAGGAGAGACCCAGTACTTC; CDR3aa: CASSLGAGGETQYF
j_gene: TRBJ2-7; abundance: many; v_gene: TRBV11-2; d_gene: NA; CDR3nt: TGTGCCAGCAGCCCGATTAACCGGGACCGGTCTGAATCCGCCAGGACCTACGAGCAGTACTTC; CDR3aa: CASSPINRDRSESARTYEQYF
j_gene: TRBJ2-2; abundance: many; v_gene: TRBV5-8; d_gene: TRBD1; CDR3nt: TGTGCCAGCAGCTCCAGGGGGCTGAGGACCGGGGAGCTGTTTTTT; CDR3aa: CASSSRGLRTGELFF
j_gene: TRBJ2-7; abundance: many; v_gene: TRBV7-9; d_gene: TRBD1; CDR3nt: TGTGCCAGCAGCCCTGGGACAGGAGACGAGCAGTACTTC; CDR3aa: CASSPGTGDEQYF
j_gene: TRBJ1-2; abundance: many; v_gene: TRBV28; d_gene: TRBD1; CDR3nt: TGTGCCAGCAGCTCATTGGGTGGGGACAGGGCGTTTTATGGCTACACCTTC; CDR3aa: CASSSLGGDRAFYGYTF
j_gene: TRBJ1-1; abundance: many; v_gene: TRBV6-1; d_gene: NA; CDR3nt: TGTGCCAGCAGTAAACCCCCCCTCGGCTTGAACACTGAAGCTTTCTTT; CDR3aa: CASSKPPLGLNTEAFF
j_gene: TRBJ1-5; abundance: many; v_gene: TRBV5-1; d_gene: TRBD1; CDR3nt: TGCGCCAGCAGCATCCGACAGGGTGGTCAGCCCCAGCATTTT; CDR3aa: CASSIRQGGQPQHF
j_gene: TRBJ1-1; abundance: NA; v_gene: TRBV6-1; d_gene: NA; CDR3nt: TGTGCCAGCAGTGAAGTAGAGGTTCGAGGGTTTATGAACACTGAAGCTTTCTTT; CDR3aa: CASSEVEVRGFMNTEAFF
j_gene: TRBJ1-1; abundance: NA; v_gene: TRBV7-2; d_gene: NA; CDR3nt: TGTGCCAGCAGATACGAAAGGGAAGGAGCGAACACTGAAGCTTTCTTT; CDR3aa: CASRYEREGANTEAFF
j_gene: TRBJ1-1; abundance: NA; v_gene: TRBV9; d_gene: NA; CDR3nt: TGTGCCAGCAGCGTAGCTCTCAGCCCGGACGCTGAAGCTTTCTTT; CDR3aa: CASSVALSPDAEAFF
j_gene: TRBJ2-1; abundance: NA; v_gene: TRBV11-2; d_gene: NA; CDR3nt: TGTGCCAGCAGCTTAGGATCCAATGAGCAGTTCTTC; CDR3aa: CASSLGSNEQFF
j_gene: TRBJ2-2; abundance: NA; v_gene: TRBV9; d_gene: TRBD2; CDR3nt: TGTGCCAGCAGCGGCCCGGGACTAGCGGGCGGCGGGGAGCTGTTTTTT; CDR3aa: CASSGPGLAGGGELFF
j_gene: TRBJ2-7; abundance: NA; v_gene: TRBV7-6; d_gene: NA; CDR3nt: TGTGCCAGCAGCTTAGCGGGGTCGGGGACAGAGCAGTACTTC; CDR3aa: CASSLAGSGTEQYF
j_gene: TRBJ2-1; abundance: many; v_gene: TRBV12-3/TRBV12-4; d_gene: TRBD1; CDR3nt: TGTGCCAGCAGCACCTACACAGGGGTTGGTGAGCAGTTCTTC; CDR3aa: CASSTYTGVGEQFF
j_gene: TRBJ2-7; abundance: many; v_gene: TRBV12-3/TRBV12-4; d_gene: TRBD1; CDR3nt: TGTGCCAGCATCAAGGGGGCCTGGGACAGGGTGAGCGAGCAGTACTTC; CDR3aa: CASIKGAWDRVSEQYF
j_gene: TRBJ1-2; abundance: many; v_gene: TRBV7-2; d_gene: NA; CDR3nt: TGTGCCAGCAGTCCGGACGCACGGGTAAACTATGGCTACACCTTC; CDR3aa: CASSPDARVNYGYTF
j_gene: TRBJ2-7; abundance: many; v_gene: TRBV29-1; d_gene: TRBD2; CDR3nt: TGCAGCCCACGCCGGAGATTGGGACTAGCGGGGGGCTCGCTCTCCTACGAGCAGTACTTC; CDR3aa: CSPRRRLGLAGGSLSYEQYF